A single sample is the source of the 21 T cell receptor beta chains below, sequenced in a study of long-term antiretroviral therapy in people with HIV. The authors ran the immunoSEQ assay, v3.0, at survey level. Assay used: immunoSEQ multiplex PCR; TCRdb lists only in-frame clones, some missing. The sample records about 21,000 clones, roughly 85% being singletons. The sequences come from unsorted PBMCs, collected 0.2 years after starting antiretroviral therapy. These receptors came from a woman aged 25 to 39 with HIV.

This chain links TRBV13 with TRBJ1-1, with 9 nucleotides matching TRBD1. The V gene's germline CDR1 is PRHDT and CDR2 FYEKMQ (reference sequence). The CDR3 length is 14 residues. J lost 7 bases, V lost 5 bases, and 8 bases had no gene match. CDR3 coding DNA: TGTGCCAGCAGCGCAGGACAGGGGCAAGGTGAAGCTTTCTTT. Encoded protein: CASSAGQGQGEAFF.

The chain combines TRBV5-4 with TRBJ2-7; 11 bases fit TRBD1. This CDR3 comprises 15 residues. Germline values: CDR1 SGHNT, CDR2 YYREEE (reference sequence). J lost 6 bases, V lost 4 bases, and 9 bases had no gene match. Here the CDR3 reads CASSKPGQGAGEQYF. CDR3 in DNA: TGTGCCAGCAGCAAACCCGGACAGGGGGCAGGCGAGCAGTACTTC.

The chain joins TRBV7-9 to TRBJ1-1; 8 bases are shared with TRBD1. CDR3 length equals 15 residues. In germline, CDR1 is SEHNR, CDR2 FQNEAQ (reference sequence). The V and J ends lost 1 base and 4 bases, in that order; junction bases with no gene match: 5. CDR3 DNA sequence: TGTGCCAGCAGCTTAGTACTAGGACAGGGCACTGAAGCTTTCTTT. Translating gives CASSLVLGQGTEAFF.

This rearrangement joins TRBV2 to TRBJ1-1; unclear D gene. The CDR3 totals 12 residues. CDR1 and CDR2 (germline): SNHLY, FYNNEI. V lost 8 bases and J lost 3, with 10 bases in between. The CDR3 DNA follows: TGTGCCAGCGTAACTCACCACACTGAAGCTTTCTTT. Translated, it gives CASVTHHTEAFF. Full variable domain (remainder filled in from reference TRBV2 and TRBJ1-1): EPEVTQTPSHQVTQMGQEVILRCVPISNHLYFYWYRQILGQKVEFLVSFYNNEISEKSEIFDDQFSVERPDGSNFTLKIRSTKLEDSAMYFCASVTHHTEAFFGQGTRLTVV.

A single count supports this clone. The chain is built from TRBV10-3 and TRBJ2-3, with D perhaps TRBD2 (6 bases). Germline assignment: CDR1 ENHRY and CDR2 SYGVKD. The CDR3 has 17 amino acids. V lost 2 bases and J 1 base, leaving 16 bases between the germline ends. CDR3 loop: CAISEPPGRSRTDTQYF. Written as DNA, the CDR3 is TGTGCCATCAGTGAGCCGCCTGGGAGGTCACGCACAGATACGCAGTATTTT.

The genes are TRBV10-1 and TRBJ2-5; a weak D match, TRBD1 (6 bases). The CDR3 totals 12 residues. Germline values: CDR1 WNHNN, CDR2 SYGVQD (reference sequence). V lost 10 bases and J lost 2, with 11 bases in between. CDR3 sequence (DNA): TGCGCCACCCGGACAGAACAAGAGACCCAGTACTTC. Translation gives CATRTEQETQYF.

This chain uses TRBV18 with TRBJ2-3, with D hard to call. Per germline, CDR1 KGHSH and CDR2 LQKENI. CDR3 length equals 12 residues. The germline V and J ends were trimmed by 0 bases and 7 bases, with 5 bases remaining between them. The CDR3 DNA is TGTGCCAGCTCACCACCGGAGAATACGCAGTATTTT. Translating it yields CASSPPENTQYF.

The V gene is TRBV9, the J gene TRBJ2-3, with TRBD2 identical over 10 bases. V was pared by 0 bases and J by 1 base, with 5 bases of the junction left unmatched. Germline CDR1 SGDLS, CDR2 YYNGEE. This CDR3 spans 17 amino acids. CDR3 protein: CASSVATLAGGTDTQYF. For the CDR3, the DNA is TGTGCCAGCAGCGTAGCTACCCTAGCGGGGGGCACAGATACGCAGTATTTT.

The CDR3 DNA reads as TGTGCCAGCAGCTTTGGCTCTAGCGAAGAGACCCAGTACTTC. This encodes CASSFGSSEETQYF. The gene calls are TRBV5-6 and TRBJ2-5; possible D gene TRBD2, 6 bases. Germline values: CDR1 SGHDT, CDR2 YYEEEE. The CDR3 has 14 residues. With 2 bases removed from V and 3 bases from J, the gap between germline ends came to 11 bases.

The V and J genes are TRBV27 and TRBJ2-2; TRBD1 might be the D (5 bases). In germline, CDR1 is MNHEY, CDR2 SMNVEV (reference sequence). Trimming cost V 10 bases and J 1 base, with 13 bases left between them. The CDR3 is 14 residues long. This chain's CDR3 is CATRQGGNTGELFF. The CDR3 coding sequence is TGTGCCACGCGGCAGGGTGGGAACACCGGGGAGCTGTTTTTT.

This chain connects TRBV21-1 to TRBJ2-3. TRBV21-1 is marked as a pseudogene. CDR3 size: 16 residues. Here the CDR3 DNA reads TGTGCCAGCAGCAAAGCTAGGCGACGTCCCACAGATACGCAGTATTTT. It specifies CASSKARRRPTDTQYF.

V usage is TRBV19 and J usage is TRBJ2-2; no firm D call. V lost 4 bases, J lost 1 base, and 19 bases lay in between. The CDR3 consists of 18 residues. CDR1 and CDR2 from the germline V gene are LNHDA and SQIVND (reference sequence). The CDR3 DNA reads as TGTGCCAGTAGTAGGGAATTTTTAGACCGGGTGAACACCGGGGAGCTGTTTTTT. It encodes CASSREFLDRVNTGELFF.

CDR3 amino acids: CAGLGGQGNYEQYV. In nucleotides, the CDR3 is TGTGCCGGATTGGGGGGGCAGGGTAACTACGAGCAGTACGTC. This chain uses TRBV6-5 with TRBJ2-7, with a possible D match to TRBD2 (7 bases). V lost 11 bases, J lost 3 bases, and 20 bases lay in between. The germline gives CDR1 MNHEY, CDR2 SVGAGI. The CDR3 contains 14 residues.

A word on this clone: One end of the junction is discordant with germline, which a read error may explain. This sample also contains other DNA sequences that code for the same CDR3. This chain connects TRBV2 to TRBJ1-6; 8 positions agree with TRBD1. This CDR3 comprises 12 residues. Germline CDR1 is SNHLY and CDR2 is FYNNEI. The CDR3 DNA follows: TGCGCCGGACAGGGATCCAATTCACCCCTCCACTTT. Encoded protein: CAGQGSNSPLHF.

The V and J genes are TRBV7-9 and TRBJ1-3; D may be TRBD1 (5 bases). There are 16 residues in the CDR3. Trimming took 4 bases from V and 4 from J, leaving 17 bases between them. Per germline, CDR1 SEHNR and CDR2 FQNEAQ (reference sequence). For the CDR3, the DNA is TGTGCCAGCAGCTCATCCGGGGCGTCCGGCGGAAACACCATATATTTT. Translating it yields CASSSSGASGGNTIYF.

The V call is TRBV11-2, the J call TRBJ2-3; TRBD2 aligns across 8 bases. V shed 0 bases, J shed 6 bases, and the junction held 8 bases outside the gene matches. The germline CDR1 and CDR2 sequences are SGHAT and FQNNGV. The length of the CDR3 is 16 residues. The CDR3 here is CASSLDGGGPLDTQYF. The CDR3 region has the DNA TGTGCCAGCAGCTTAGACGGGGGGGGGCCCCTGGATACGCAGTATTTT. The full variable domain, its missing parts supplied by reference TRBV11-2 and TRBJ2-3, is EAGVAQSPRYKIIEKRQSVAFWCNPISGHATLYWYQQILGQGPKLLIQFQNNGVVDDSQLPKDRFSAERLKGVDSTLKIQPAKLEDSAVYLCASSLDGGGPLDTQYFGPGTRLTVL.

J is TRBJ2-5 and V is TRBV18, with D possibly matching TRBD1 (6 bases). The CDR3 totals 15 residues. The V gene's germline CDR1 is KGHSH and CDR2 LQKENI. Deletions cut 0 bases from V and 9 bases from J, with 17 bases between. The chain's CDR3 is CASSPPGRGTESQYF. The CDR3 coding sequence is TGTGCCAGCTCACCACCGGGCAGGGGAACGGAATCCCAGTACTTC.

This clone was observed a handful of times. The chain carries TRBV2 and TRBJ1-5; D unresolved. The CDR3 runs to 13 residues. V lost 7 bases and J lost 5, with 12 bases in between. CDR1 is SNHLY and CDR2 is FYNNEI in the germline V gene. The CDR3 DNA sequence: TGTGCCAGCAACTTCGCTAGGGATCAGCCCCAGCATTTT. Its protein is CASNFARDQPQHF.

The CDR3 here is CASSVGVVQETQYF. Here the CDR3 DNA reads TGTGCCAGCAGCGTAGGGGTGGTGCAAGAGACCCAGTACTTC. This chain joins TRBV9 and TRBJ2-5; unclear D gene. The CDR3 length is 14 residues. From germline, CDR1 is SGDLS and CDR2 YYNGEE. Trimming removed 0 bases from V and 2 bases from J, with 8 bases in between.

The chain combines TRBV19 with TRBJ1-2; tentative D call: TRBD1 (5 bases). CDR3 size: 12 residues. Germline V gives CDR1 LNHDA, CDR2 SQIVND (reference sequence). Trimming took off 5 bases at V and 4 bases at J, with 8 bases between the two ends. The CDR3 DNA reads TGTGCCAGTAGTTCGACAGTCTATGGCTACACCTTC. It specifies CASSSTVYGYTF. The full variable domain, with the rest looked up from reference TRBV19 and TRBJ1-2, is DGGITQSPKYLFRKEGQNVTLSCEQNLNHDAMYWYRQDPGQGLRLIYYSQIVNDFQKGDIAEGYSVSREKKESFPLTVTSAQKNPTAFYLCASSSTVYGYTFGSGTRLTVV.

This chain uses TRBV6-6 with TRBJ2-7, with D unresolved. Germline V gives CDR1 MNHNY, CDR2 SVGAGI (reference sequence). This CDR3 contains 14 residues. Trimming took off 0 bases at V and 3 bases at J, with 9 bases between the two ends. This chain's CDR3 is CASSYSSAGYEQYV. The CDR3 DNA is TGTGCCAGCAGTTACTCGAGTGCAGGCTACGAGCAGTACGTC.